Listed here are 10 T cell receptor beta chains from one sample, sequenced in a study of neurological immune-mediated disorders. TCRdb called the 5' RACE reads again in MiXCR, with one record for every CDR3 protein. This sample has 28,000 or so distinct CDR3 sequences, with approximately 12% found just once. Sequencing was carried out using PBMCs. The receptors were gathered from a man in his 60s in good health.

This clonotype came up many times. The chain couples TRBV18 to TRBJ2-7, with TRBD2 as a possible D gene (6 bases). The CDR3 has 16 amino acids. The germline CDR1 and CDR2 sequences are KGHSH and LQKENI. V gave up 0 bases and J gave up 5 bases, with 17 bases separating them. CDR3 region: CASSPPVLYGGDEQYF. Here the CDR3 DNA reads TGTGCCAGCTCACCACCCGTCTTATACGGGGGTGACGAGCAGTACTTC.

This clonotype was seen at least ten times. The chain recombines TRBV20-1 with TRBJ2-7, with 11 bases lining up with TRBD2. Per germline, CDR1 DFQATT and CDR2 SNEGSKA (reference sequence). V lost 6 bases to trimming and J lost 3 bases; unmatched junction nucleotides: 7. The CDR3 covers 14 residues. The CDR3 reads CSAPTSGARYEQYF. The CDR3 DNA sequence: TGCAGTGCGCCGACTAGCGGGGCCCGCTACGAGCAGTACTTC.

This clonotype showed up many times. The junction and the germline gene differ at one end; a read error may be behind it. The genes are TRBV7-2 and TRBJ2-7; D is unclear. Germline V lookup: CDR1 SGHTA, CDR2 FQGNSA. The CDR3 loop spans 12 amino acids. CDR3 protein: CVSSLDGGEQYF. For the CDR3, the DNA is TGTGTCAGCAGTTTGGACGGTGGCGAGCAGTACTTC.

This rearrangement joins TRBV20-1 to TRBJ2-5; possible D gene TRBD2, 6 bases. There are 13 residues in the CDR3. Trimming removed 7 bases at V and 5 bases at J, with 17 bases between. Germline CDR1 DFQATT, CDR2 SNEGSKA (reference sequence). CDR3 loop: CSVPETSLETQYF. CDR3 nucleotide sequence: TGCAGTGTCCCGGAGACTAGTCTGGAGACCCAGTACTTC.

The chain combines TRBV20-1 with TRBJ2-3; D is tentatively TRBD1 or TRBD2 (6 bases each). Germline lookup yields CDR1 DFQATT and CDR2 SNEGSKA (reference sequence). The V and J ends lost 5 bases and 0 bases respectively, with 21 bases between them. This CDR3 region has 17 residues. The CDR3 here is CSAEGGGTRGSTDTQYF. CDR3 in DNA: TGCAGTGCTGAGGGGGGAGGAACACGGGGAAGCACAGATACGCAGTATTTT.

This clonotype was detected ten times or more. The chain carries TRBV5-1 and TRBJ1-1; perhaps TRBD1 as D (5 bases). Germline V gene lookup returns CDR1 SGHRS and CDR2 YFSETQ. The CDR3 runs to 17 residues. V was shortened by 3 bases and J by 0 bases, with 18 bases between the two germline ends. The CDR3 DNA reads TGCGCCAGCAGCTATAGACAGTCGAATCTAATGAACACTGAAGCTTTCTTT. It codes for CASSYRQSNLMNTEAFF.

This clonotype was observed at least ten times. The gene calls are TRBV6-6 and TRBJ1-3; no reliable D call. The CDR3 has 12 residues. Deletions cut 5 bases from V and 5 bases from J, with 7 bases between. Germline loops: CDR1 MNHNY, CDR2 SVGAGI (reference sequence). In DNA form, the CDR3 reads TGTGCCAGCAGTCTCACTCGAAACACCATATATTTT. Residues: CASSLTRNTIYF.

This clonotype came up many times. The rearrangement uses TRBV28 and TRBJ1-2; perhaps TRBD1 as D (5 bases). The CDR3 spans 12 residues. V gave up 5 bases and J gave up 6 bases, with 10 bases separating them. Per the germline V gene, CDR1 is MDHEN and CDR2 is SYDVKM. CDR3 amino acids: CASSGGYDGYTF. The DNA of the CDR3 is TGTGCCAGCAGTGGGGGGTATGATGGCTACACCTTC.

This clonotype occurred many times. V is TRBV12-3 or TRBV12-4 and J is TRBJ1-2, with no clear D. V was cut by 2 bases and J by 4 bases, with 14 bases left in between. The CDR3 loop spans 15 amino acids. CDR3 sequence: CASSLREPAGYGYTF. DNA for the CDR3: TGTGCCAGCAGTTTAAGGGAACCCGCGGGCTATGGCTACACCTTC.

This clonotype was counted many times. The V gene is TRBV5-1, the J gene TRBJ1-1, with D unclear. The germline V gene encodes CDR1 SGHRS and CDR2 YFSETQ. V lost 2 bases to trimming and J lost 0 bases, with 8 bases between them. This CDR3 has 14 residues. CDR3 amino acids: CASSLAEMNTEAFF. CDR3 nucleotides: TGCGCCAGCAGCTTAGCAGAGATGAACACTGAAGCTTTCTTT.